This T cell receptor (beta chain) is from a study of blood T cell repertoires in COVID-19. On the study more broadly: Material from acute and convalescent COVID-19 was sourced from the United States, Italy and Spain. In each case, the material was cDNA or gDNA derived from T cells, B-cell-depleted T cells, or PBMCs.

Recruitment covered about two dozen US areas and drew participants whose ages spanned roughly 18 to 95 years. Researchers sorted participants into cohorts using their self-reported clinical history. Profiled with immunoSEQ multiplex PCR; TCRdb holds only in-frame clones, not every one. The sample includes approximately 280,000 clones, 90% of them seen just once. Germline CDR1 and CDR2: LNHDA and SQIVND (reference sequence). This CDR3 comprises 16 residues. The V and J ends lost 5 bases and 0 bases, in that order; junction bases with no gene match: 7. The receptor comes from a woman aged 18-30 years with acute COVID-19. Material for sequencing was PBMCs or T cells enriched from blood (not recorded which). This chain connects TRBV19 to TRBJ2-1, with 7 nucleotides matching TRBD1. The CDR3 DNA reads as TGTGCCAGTAGTCTTAGGGGGCCAAGCTCCTACAATGAGCAGTTCTTC. This encodes CASSLRGPSSYNEQFF.